The present T cell receptor beta chain was sequenced within a study of T cells in Graves' hyperthyroidism and ophthalmopathy. From RNA transcripts, TCR beta CDR3 regions were amplified. In the first-round RT-PCR of the TCR CDR3, the HTBI primer set was used. Each CDR3 protein is one row after TCRdb ran MiXCR on the multiplex PCR reads. The table lists under 300,000 distinct CDR3 sequences, 22% of them singletons. The CDR3 is 13 residues long. The ends were cut back, 6 bases at V and 1 base at J, with 9 bases in the middle. This clonotype was observed at least ten times. This TCR was sampled from a man between 25 and 39 years old with Graves' ophthalmopathy. This chain links TRBV12-3 or TRBV12-4 with TRBJ1-2; unclear D gene. The material sequenced was blood. In DNA form, the CDR3 reads TGTGCCAGCAGCAAGACGGATAACTATGGCTACACCTTC. It specifies CASSKTDNYGYTF.